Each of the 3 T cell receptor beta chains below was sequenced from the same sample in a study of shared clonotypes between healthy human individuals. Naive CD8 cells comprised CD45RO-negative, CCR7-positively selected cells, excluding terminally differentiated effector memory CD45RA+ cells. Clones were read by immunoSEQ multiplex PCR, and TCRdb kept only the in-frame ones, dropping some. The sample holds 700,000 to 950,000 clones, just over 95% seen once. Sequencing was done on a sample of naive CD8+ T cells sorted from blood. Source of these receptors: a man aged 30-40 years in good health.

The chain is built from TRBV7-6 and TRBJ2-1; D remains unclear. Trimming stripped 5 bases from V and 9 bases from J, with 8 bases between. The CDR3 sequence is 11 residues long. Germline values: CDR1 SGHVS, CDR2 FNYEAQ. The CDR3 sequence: CASSQLREQFF. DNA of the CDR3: TGTGCCAGCAGCCAACTTCGTGAGCAGTTCTTC. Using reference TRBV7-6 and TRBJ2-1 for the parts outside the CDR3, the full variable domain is GAGVSQSPRYKVTKRGQDVALRCDPISGHVSLYWYRQALGQGPEFLTYFNYEAQQDKSGLPNDRFSAERPEGSISTLTIQRTEQRDSAMYRCASSQLREQFFGPGTRLTVL.

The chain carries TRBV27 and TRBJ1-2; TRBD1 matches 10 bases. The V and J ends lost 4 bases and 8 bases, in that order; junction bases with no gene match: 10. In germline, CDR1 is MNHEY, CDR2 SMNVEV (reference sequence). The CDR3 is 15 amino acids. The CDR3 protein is CASSSSGQGLEGYTF. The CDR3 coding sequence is TGTGCCAGCAGTTCCTCGGGACAGGGGTTAGAAGGCTACACCTTC.

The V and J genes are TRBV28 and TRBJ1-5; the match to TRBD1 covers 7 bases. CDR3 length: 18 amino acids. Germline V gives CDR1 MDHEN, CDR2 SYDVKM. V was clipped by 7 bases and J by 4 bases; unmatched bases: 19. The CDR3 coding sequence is TGTGCCAGCAAAACTTTTTCCTCGACAGGGTTGGTTAATCAGCCCCAGCATTTT. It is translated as CASKTFSSTGLVNQPQHF.